One and the same sample provided the 20 T cell receptor beta chains below, sequenced in a study of human T cells and chemical hapten exposure. MiXCR, run by TCRdb on the RACE reads, gives a single entry per CDR3 protein. The sample yields about 87,000 distinct CDR3 sequences, 8% to 10% seen once. Time point specified: pre-sensitization, week 0. Stated treatment: therapeutic diphenylcyclopropenone sensitization with weekly scalp DPC. Source: whole blood, taken in connection with sensitization to the hapten diphenylcyclopropenone (DPC). The receptors shown here come from a woman in her thirties or forties with alopecia areata. Some clones in this sample may be carry-over from other donors' samples.

This clonotype was counted ten times or more. The chain uses TRBV18 and TRBJ1-4, with D possibly being TRBD1 (6 bases). The ends were cut back, 0 bases at V and 14 bases at J, with 10 bases in the middle. CDR1 is KGHSH and CDR2 is LQKENI in the germline V gene. This CDR3 is 12 amino acids long. CDR3 sequence reads: CASSPPQGYLFF. The CDR3 DNA is TGTGCCAGCTCACCACCCCAGGGGTACCTGTTTTTT.

In this sample, this clonotype turned up a few times. CDR3 loop: CASSRDRVYEQYF. CDR3 DNA: TGTGCCAGCAGTCGGGACAGGGTCTACGAGCAGTACTTC. The J gene is TRBJ2-7, the V gene TRBV12-3 or TRBV12-4, with 9 bases fitting TRBD1. This CDR3 spans 13 amino acids. V lost 5 bases to trimming and J lost 3 bases; unmatched junction nucleotides: 2.

This clonotype was counted between two and nine times. The chain links TRBV7-9 to TRBJ2-1; D perhaps matches TRBD2 (5 bases). Per germline, CDR1 SEHNR and CDR2 FQNEAQ (reference sequence). The CDR3 has 15 amino acids. Trimming removed 1 base from V and 6 bases from J, with 13 bases in between. The CDR3 here is CASSLVGLTFNEQFF. In DNA, the CDR3 is TGTGCCAGCAGCTTAGTTGGACTCACCTTCAATGAGCAGTTCTTC.

The chain combines TRBV7-9 with TRBJ2-3; tentative D call: TRBD2 (6 bases). The V end lost 0 bases, the J end lost 0 bases, and 13 bases lay between the germline ends. CDR1 SEHNR and CDR2 FQNEAQ come from the germline V gene (reference sequence). The CDR3 has 17 amino acids. The CDR3 coding sequence is TGTGCCAGCAGCTTAGCGCGGGTAGCGGCTAGCACAGATACGCAGTATTTT. Its protein is CASSLARVAASTDTQYF.

The chain has TRBV6-5 and TRBJ1-2; 7 bases map to TRBD1. J was trimmed by 4 bases and V by 6 bases; bases with no gene match: 14. Germline-derived CDR1 and CDR2 are MNHEY and SVGAGI. The CDR3 has 16 amino acids. This CDR3 is CASREQKPGGGYGYTF. The CDR3 bases are TGTGCCAGCAGGGAACAAAAGCCAGGGGGAGGCTATGGCTACACCTTC.

This clonotype showed up many times. This sequence joins TRBV3-2 and TRBJ2-7; the table calls TRBD2, which could not be checked here. TRBV3-2 is designated a pseudogene. This CDR3 is 11 amino acids long. The CDR3 spells CASSLAGKAYF. In DNA, the CDR3 is TGTGCCAGCAGCCTAGCGGGGAAGGCGTACTTC.

Ten or more counts support this clonotype. One end of the junction varies from germline; a read error may be responsible. The chain combines TRBV5-6 with TRBJ1-1; 7 bases line up with TRBD1. Germline V gene data show CDR1 as SGHDT and CDR2 as YYEEEE. This CDR3 has 16 amino acids. The CDR3: CASRGVGTAIGTEVFF. Written as DNA, the CDR3 is TGTGCCAGCAGAGGGGTGGGGACAGCCATCGGCACTGAAGTTTTCTTT.

This chain uses TRBV20-1 with TRBJ1-2, with D unresolved. CDR1 DFQATT and CDR2 SNEGSKA come from the germline V gene (reference sequence). CDR3 length: 11 residues. The V and J ends lost 4 bases and 7 bases respectively, with 10 bases between them. CDR3 region: CSATAQFGYTF. In DNA form, the CDR3 reads TGCAGTGCTACGGCTCAGTTTGGCTACACCTTC.

This clonotype was found many times. The CDR3 sequence is CASSGAPSGGPNEQFF. The CDR3 DNA reads TGTGCCAGCAGCGGGGCCCCTAGCGGGGGACCCAATGAGCAGTTCTTC. The chain uses TRBV12-3 or TRBV12-4 and TRBJ2-1; 10 nucleotides line up with TRBD2. The CDR3 has 16 residues. The ends lost 6 bases at V and 6 bases at J; junction bases unmatched: 11.

This clonotype was recorded at least ten times. The rearrangement links TRBV10-1 to TRBJ1-5, with D hard to call. Germline V gene lookup returns CDR1 WNHNN and CDR2 SYGVQD (reference sequence). V was shortened by 5 bases and J by 0 bases, with 11 bases between the two germline ends. The CDR3 is 15 amino acids. CDR3 protein: CASSIRVLSNQPQHF. The CDR3 DNA follows: TGCGCCAGCAGTATAAGAGTCCTTAGCAATCAGCCCCAGCATTTT.

The V gene is TRBV6-6, the J gene TRBJ2-7; possibly TRBD1 for D (6 bases). Germline CDR1 is MNHNY and CDR2 is SVGAGI (reference sequence). This CDR3 region has 14 residues. The germline V and J ends were trimmed by 5 bases and 1 base, with 12 bases remaining between them. DNA for the CDR3: TGTGCCAGCAGTCGAGAAGGACAGTCCTACGAGCAGTACTTC. Residues: CASSREGQSYEQYF.

This clonotype was found many times. V usage is TRBV18 and J usage is TRBJ1-6, with TRBD1 identical over 7 bases. V lost 5 bases and J lost 8; bases outside the gene matches: 9. Looked up from germline, CDR1 is KGHSH and CDR2 is LQKENI. This CDR3 has 15 residues. CDR3 DNA sequence: TGTGCCAGCTCAAGACAGGGTGCGGGGGATTCACCCCTCCACTTT. Translation gives CASSRQGAGDSPLHF.

This clonotype was recorded at least ten times. This chain links TRBV12-3 or TRBV12-4 with TRBJ2-7, with D perhaps TRBD2 (6 bases). Between the trimmed V and J ends, which lost 3 bases and 6 bases, there was a span of 12 bases. This CDR3 has 13 amino acids. CDR3 sequence: CASSFGGALEQYF. CDR3 nucleotides: TGTGCCAGCAGTTTCGGAGGGGCCCTCGAGCAGTACTTC.

This clonotype was detected many times. The chain employs TRBV10-3 and TRBJ2-6; D could derive from TRBD1 or TRBD2 (5 bases each). CDR3 length: 16 amino acids. In germline, CDR1 is ENHRY, CDR2 SYGVKD. The V end lost 6 bases, the J end lost 0 bases, and 12 bases lay between the germline ends. The CDR3 DNA sequence: TGTGCCATCAGGGGGACGGCGGCCTCTGGGGCCAACGTCCTGACTTTC. The encoded protein is CAIRGTAASGANVLTF.

This chain links TRBV3-1 with TRBJ2-1; D is ambiguous. This CDR3 region has 11 residues. V was shortened by 11 bases and J by 9 bases, with 14 bases between the two germline ends. Germline loops: CDR1 LGHDT, CDR2 YNNKEL (reference sequence). The CDR3 bases are TGTGCCGCGTCGGGCCGAGGTGAGCAGTTCTTC. Translating it yields CAASGRGEQFF.

This chain connects TRBV5-1 to TRBJ2-7; possible D gene TRBD2, 5 bases. In germline, CDR1 is SGHRS, CDR2 YFSETQ. V was pared by 3 bases and J by 2 bases, with 18 bases between. The CDR3 consists of 16 residues. CDR3 in DNA: TGCGCCAGCAGCTATACCGCCGGGATATCAACCTACGAGCAGTACTTC. Protein product: CASSYTAGISTYEQYF.

This clonotype appeared many times. V and J are TRBV7-2 and TRBJ1-5; TRBD1 agrees at 7 bases. Germline-derived CDR1 and CDR2 are SGHTA and FQGNSA. The CDR3 totals 16 residues. J was trimmed by 0 bases and V by 5 bases; bases with no gene match: 7. CDR3 region: CASSLTGAPSNQPQHF. The CDR3 DNA is TGTGCCAGCAGCCTCACAGGGGCCCCTAGCAATCAGCCCCAGCATTTT.

A remark on this clonotype: A much more abundant neighbour one base away suggests this may be a read error. CDR3 sequence (DNA): TGTGCCAGCAGCCCCCGGGCCCTGGGACTAGCGGGGGCCGGGAACACCGGGGAGCTGTCTTTT. Translation gives CASSPRALGLAGAGNTGELSF. This chain connects TRBV7-2 to TRBJ2-2, with 14 bases aligning to TRBD2. This CDR3 comprises 21 residues. Germline values: CDR1 SGHTA, CDR2 FQGNSA.

The gene calls are TRBV12-3 or TRBV12-4 and TRBJ2-3, with D perhaps assigned TRBD1 or TRBD2 (5 bases each). Trimming removed 6 bases at V and 4 bases at J, with 17 bases between. There are 15 residues in the CDR3. The DNA of the CDR3 is TGTGCCAGCAGCCTCCGGGACGCGGGCGCAGATACGCAGTATTTT. Amino acids: CASSLRDAGADTQYF.

This clonotype was detected many times. The chain employs TRBV7-6 and TRBJ2-3; D unresolved. The CDR3 contains 13 residues. Germline lookup yields CDR1 SGHVS and CDR2 FNYEAQ. Deletions cut 3 bases from V and 2 bases from J, with 6 bases between. In DNA form, the CDR3 reads TGTGCCAGCAGCTTCGCGGACACAGATACGCAGTATTTT. Encoded protein: CASSFADTDTQYF.